This TCR beta chain was captured in a study of control samples from healthy donors and cancer patients. CDR1 and CDR2 from the germline V gene are SGHTA and FQGNSA. This CDR3 has 13 residues. V was trimmed by 1 base and J by 5 bases, leaving 8 bases between them. Data came from immunoSEQ multiplex PCR; TCRdb stores just in-frame clones and leaves some out. The data show tens of thousands of clones, with 85% to 90% seen just once and around 6% held by the top ten. The clonotype was recovered from a man in his fifties in good health. Source material: blood. This sequence joins TRBV7-2 and TRBJ1-2; D might be TRBD1 (5 bases). The CDR3 DNA reads TGTGCCAGCAGCTTAGGGGGGACGTATGGCTACACCTTC. Translation gives CASSLGGTYGYTF.